This is a list of T cell receptor beta chains from one sample in a study of T cell responses to AZD1222 COVID-19 vaccine. Here immunoSEQ multiplex PCR was the method, and the copy in TCRdb shows in-frame clones only, minus some. The sample records around 140,000 clones, more than 80% being singletons. This specimen consisted of peripheral blood, obtained on day 0 of AZD1222 vaccination. These receptors were taken from an adult in good health. Both conserved end residues are part of each CDR3. The D gene is left open where the match is weak. Clone size is stated in some rows and not others, as once, few, many or a class when expanded.

v_gene: TRBV5-1; j_gene: TRBJ2-1; abundance: NA; d_gene: NA; CDR3nt: TGCGCCAGCAGCTTGGCCGGCCTTAAAGGACCCTACAATGAGCAGTTCTTC; CDR3aa: CASSLAGLKGPYNEQFF
v_gene: TRBV19; j_gene: TRBJ1-2; abundance: NA; d_gene: TRBD1; CDR3nt: TGTGCCAGTAGTACAGGGGGCAGGTATGGCTACACCTTC; CDR3aa: CASSTGGRYGYTF
v_gene: TRBV4-1; j_gene: TRBJ2-4; abundance: NA; d_gene: TRBD2; CDR3nt: TGCGCCAGCAGCCAAGGGGTACTAGCGGGAGCGCCTAAGCTAGCCAAAAACATTCAGTACTTC; CDR3aa: CASSQGVLAGAPKLAKNIQYF
v_gene: TRBV7-8; j_gene: TRBJ2-7; abundance: NA; d_gene: TRBD2; CDR3nt: TGTGCCAGTGGTTGGGCGGGAGGGGGCTACGAGCAGTACTTC; CDR3aa: CASGWAGGGYEQYF
v_gene: TRBV11-2; j_gene: TRBJ2-1; abundance: once; d_gene: TRBD2; CDR3nt: TGTGCCAGCAGCTTACTGTTTTCTAGCGGGGGGTTTGAGCAGTTCTTC; CDR3aa: CASSLLFSSGGFEQFF
v_gene: TRBV11-2; j_gene: TRBJ1-1; abundance: NA; d_gene: NA; CDR3nt: TGTGCCAGCAGCTTAAACCGGGACGGTGAAGCTTTCTTT; CDR3aa: CASSLNRDGEAFF
v_gene: TRBV7-8; j_gene: TRBJ2-3; abundance: NA; d_gene: TRBD2; CDR3nt: TGTGCCAGCAGCTTAGTCCCGACTAGCGGGAGAGCTGATACGCAGTATTTT; CDR3aa: CASSLVPTSGRADTQYF
v_gene: TRBV25-1; j_gene: TRBJ2-4; abundance: NA; d_gene: NA; CDR3nt: TGTGCCAGCAGTGAGGGGTGGGGTAACATTCAGTACTTC; CDR3aa: CASSEGWGNIQYF
v_gene: TRBV2; j_gene: TRBJ2-1; abundance: NA; d_gene: TRBD2; CDR3nt: TGTGCCAGCAGTGAAAGCGGGGGGAATTACAATGAGCAGTTCTTC; CDR3aa: CASSESGGNYNEQFF
v_gene: TRBV5-6; j_gene: TRBJ2-7; abundance: NA; d_gene: NA; CDR3nt: TGTGCCAGCAGCTTGGTTGTATGGGGCGAGCAGTACTTC; CDR3aa: CASSLVVWGEQYF
v_gene: TRBV9; j_gene: TRBJ2-1; abundance: NA; d_gene: NA; CDR3nt: TGTGCCAGCAGCTATAGGGGGGCCTTTACCTACAATGAGCAGTTCTTC; CDR3aa: CASSYRGAFTYNEQFF
v_gene: TRBV27; j_gene: TRBJ2-5; abundance: NA; d_gene: TRBD2; CDR3nt: TGTGCCAGCAGTCGAGGACTAGCGGGGCTCCAAGAGACCCAGTACTTC; CDR3aa: CASSRGLAGLQETQYF
v_gene: TRBV6-5; j_gene: TRBJ2-7; abundance: NA; d_gene: NA; CDR3nt: TGTGCCAGCAGAGGAACCTACTACGAGCAGTACTTC; CDR3aa: CASRGTYYEQYF
v_gene: TRBV7-9; j_gene: TRBJ1-4; abundance: NA; d_gene: TRBD1; CDR3nt: TGTGCCAGCAGCTGGGACAGGGGGGATGAAAAACTGTTTTTT; CDR3aa: CASSWDRGDEKLFF
v_gene: TRBV5-4; j_gene: TRBJ2-3; abundance: NA; d_gene: TRBD1; CDR3nt: TGTGCCAGCAGGCCGGACAGGGCGGGAGATACGCAGTATTTT; CDR3aa: CASRPDRAGDTQYF
v_gene: TRBV28; j_gene: TRBJ1-3; abundance: few; d_gene: NA; CDR3nt: TGTGCCAGCAGTTTTCTGGTCCTATCCACGGGAAGCGCTGGAAACACCATATATTTT; CDR3aa: CASSFLVLSTGSAGNTIYF
v_gene: TRBV9; j_gene: TRBJ1-5; abundance: NA; d_gene: NA; CDR3nt: TGTGCCAGCAGCCCCCAAGGGTTCGATCAGCCCCAGCATTTT; CDR3aa: CASSPQGFDQPQHF
v_gene: TRBV7-2; j_gene: TRBJ1-2; abundance: NA; d_gene: NA; CDR3nt: TGTGCCAGCAGCGAAAGGAGGGTCTGGGGCTACACCTTC; CDR3aa: CASSERRVWGYTF
v_gene: TRBV7-9; j_gene: TRBJ2-1; abundance: NA; d_gene: NA; CDR3nt: TGTGCCAGCAGCTTAGGGAGTTCCTACAATGAGCAGTTCTTC; CDR3aa: CASSLGSSYNEQFF
v_gene: TRBV5-4; j_gene: TRBJ1-1; abundance: NA; d_gene: NA; CDR3nt: TGTGCCAGCAGCTTGCTTGGGATCACTGAAGCTTTCTTT; CDR3aa: CASSLLGITEAFF
v_gene: TRBV2; j_gene: TRBJ2-3; abundance: NA; d_gene: TRBD1; CDR3nt: TGTGCCAGCAGTGAACAGGGACAGGGAAACACAGATACGCAGTATTTT; CDR3aa: CASSEQGQGNTDTQYF
v_gene: TRBV18; j_gene: TRBJ2-1; abundance: once; d_gene: NA; CDR3nt: TGTGCCAGCTCACCACCGGACGGGGGCGGCTACAATGAGCAGTTCTTC; CDR3aa: CASSPPDGGGYNEQFF
v_gene: TRBV3-1/TRBV3-2; j_gene: TRBJ1-1; abundance: NA; d_gene: NA; CDR3nt: TGTGCCAGCAGCCCTTTGGGCCCGGACGCTGAAGCTTTCTTT; CDR3aa: CASSPLGPDAEAFF
v_gene: TRBV6-5; j_gene: TRBJ2-3; abundance: NA; d_gene: NA; CDR3nt: TGTGCCAGCAGTTACCAGGTCCGTACAGATACGCAGTATTTT; CDR3aa: CASSYQVRTDTQYF
v_gene: TRBV19; j_gene: TRBJ1-2; abundance: NA; d_gene: NA; CDR3nt: TGTGCCACCAAGATGCTTGGCTACACCTTC; CDR3aa: CATKMLGYTF
v_gene: TRBV19; j_gene: TRBJ1-1; abundance: NA; d_gene: NA; CDR3nt: TGTGCCAGTAGTATGCTGGGGTTGGACACTGAAGCTTTCTTT; CDR3aa: CASSMLGLDTEAFF
v_gene: TRBV2; j_gene: TRBJ1-5; abundance: NA; d_gene: NA; CDR3nt: TGTGCCAGCAGTGGGGGACTACGGTCAGGGCAGCCCCAGCATTTT; CDR3aa: CASSGGLRSGQPQHF
v_gene: TRBV7-6; j_gene: TRBJ1-6; abundance: NA; d_gene: NA; CDR3nt: TGTGCCAGCAGTTGGTCCGGGGGAGACTCACCCCTCCACTTT; CDR3aa: CASSWSGGDSPLHF
v_gene: TRBV7-9; j_gene: TRBJ1-2; abundance: NA; d_gene: TRBD1; CDR3nt: TGTGCCAGCAGCCTACGGGACAGTGTTGCCTATGGCTACACCTTC; CDR3aa: CASSLRDSVAYGYTF
v_gene: TRBV5-1; j_gene: TRBJ2-7; abundance: NA; d_gene: TRBD2; CDR3nt: TGCGCCAGCAGCTTGGAAGAAGCGGGAGGGCGTGGCGAGCAGTACTTC; CDR3aa: CASSLEEAGGRGEQYF